A single T cell receptor beta chain is shown here with its context. What it recognizes is unknown. The data are from a study of PD-1 blockade in classical Hodgkin lymphoma. Study results and caveats: Baseline diversity was lower in partial responders and progressors than complete responders. It was CD4+ TCR diversity, not CD8+, that rose significantly by C4D1. Undefined causes, possibly disease activity or prior therapy, underlie the repertoire differences.

Relapse after autologous stem cell transplantation occurred in every patient, and brentuximab vedotin exposure varied. Complete response, partial response or progressive disease constituted the best response categories observed. CDR1 and CDR2 from the germline V gene are SGHTA and FQGTGA. Trimming took 5 bases from V and 2 from J, leaving 13 bases between them. CDR3 length equals 14 residues. Data came from immunoSEQ multiplex PCR; TCRdb stores just in-frame clones and leaves some out. The sample has roughly 150,000 clones, approximately 80% seen once. The origin of this receptor is a human donor with classical Hodgkin lymphoma. Here the sequenced sample was peripheral blood mononuclear cells (PBMCs), taken before the second cycle of nivolumab. The V call is TRBV7-3, the J call TRBJ2-7, with D possibly TRBD1 on 6 matching bases. Here the CDR3 DNA reads TGTGCCAGCAGCCTAGGGGGTCAAGCCTACGAGCAGTACTTC. Translated: CASSLGGQAYEQYF.